The rows below give T cell receptor beta chains drawn from one sample of a study of CD8 T cells in Susac syndrome. From the immunoSEQ multiplex PCR reads, TCRdb called clonotypes with MiXCR, one entry per CDR3 protein. The profile shows around 180,000 distinct CDR3 sequences, approximately 94% of them singletons. The sequenced sample was CD4+ T cells from PBMCs. Receptors were obtained from a human donor with Susac syndrome. Both conserved end residues are part of each CDR3. A D gene is named only where the DNA matches it firmly. Expanded clones get a size class; other rows say once, few or many, or leave the size out.

CDR3aa | CDR3nt | abundance | j_gene | d_gene | len | v_gene
CASSQTANTEAFF | TGTGCCAGCAGCCAGACAGCGAACACTGAAGCTTTCTTT | NA | TRBJ1-1 | NA | 13 | TRBV7-6
CASSLTSGGLGPTDTQYF | TGTGCCAGCAGCTTAACTAGCGGGGGTCTCGGACCCACAGATACGCAGTATTTT | NA | TRBJ2-3 | TRBD2 | 18 | TRBV7-9
CAWSVGNTIYF | TGTGCCTGGAGTGTCGGAAACACCATATATTTT | NA | TRBJ1-3 | NA | 11 | TRBV30
CASSLAGWNRGVDGYTF | TGTGCCAGCAGCTTGGCCGGGTGGAACAGGGGAGTCGATGGCTACACCTTC | NA | TRBJ1-2 | TRBD1 | 17 | TRBV5-4
CAWSAQKPETQYF | TGTGCCTGGAGCGCTCAGAAACCAGAGACCCAGTACTTC | NA | TRBJ2-5 | NA | 13 | TRBV30
CASSSRARDQETQYF | TGTGCCAGCAGCTCCAGGGCCAGGGACCAAGAGACCCAGTACTTC | NA | TRBJ2-5 | NA | 15 | TRBV5-4
CAWSVVSGENTEAFF | TGTGCCTGGAGTGTAGTGTCGGGAGAGAACACTGAAGCTTTCTTT | NA | TRBJ1-1 | NA | 15 | TRBV30
CASSLGPLAGAGDTQYF | TGTGCCAGCAGCTTGGGCCCTCTAGCGGGGGCCGGAGATACGCAGTATTTT | NA | TRBJ2-3 | TRBD2 | 17 | TRBV5-5
CASSIGGQGGSPLHF | TGTGCCAGTAGTATAGGCGGACAGGGAGGTTCACCCCTCCACTTT | NA | TRBJ1-6 | TRBD1 | 15 | TRBV19
CASSTNRAGSEKLFF | TGCGCCAGCAGCACCAACAGGGCGGGATCTGAAAAACTGTTTTTT | NA | TRBJ1-4 | NA | 15 | TRBV5-1
CASRDRDFGYTF | TGTGCCAGCAGGGACAGGGACTTTGGCTACACCTTC | NA | TRBJ1-2 | TRBD1 | 12 | TRBV2
CASSYTGTGAYEQYF | TGTGCCAGCAGTTATACCGGGACAGGAGCCTACGAGCAGTACTTC | NA | TRBJ2-7 | TRBD1 | 15 | TRBV12-3/TRBV12-4
CASSEVASTDTQYF | TGTGCCAGCAGTGAGGTGGCGAGCACAGATACGCAGTATTTT | NA | TRBJ2-3 | NA | 14 | TRBV2
CAWILPDSSNEKLFF | TGTGCCTGGATACTTCCGGACAGCAGTAATGAAAAACTGTTTTTT | NA | TRBJ1-4 | NA | 15 | TRBV30
CASGSGGHPDTQYF | TGTGCCAGCGGGAGCGGGGGGCACCCAGATACGCAGTATTTT | NA | TRBJ2-3 | TRBD2 | 14 | TRBV6-1
CASSTREDNEQFF | TGTGCCAGCAGCACTAGAGAGGACAATGAGCAGTTCTTC | once | TRBJ2-1 | NA | 13 | TRBV21-1
CSARDPYGGGGNEQFF | TGCAGTGCTAGAGATCCCTATGGCGGGGGGGGCAATGAGCAGTTCTTC | NA | TRBJ2-1 | TRBD2 | 16 | TRBV20-1
CASRGFEYGYTF | TGTGCCTCTCGGGGGTTCGAGTATGGCTACACCTTC | NA | TRBJ1-2 | NA | 12 | TRBV6-1
CASSGTYEQFF | TGCGCCAGCAGCGGAACCTATGAGCAGTTCTTC | NA | TRBJ2-1 | NA | 11 | TRBV5-1
CASSLTTNTGELFF | TGTGCCAGCAGCTTAACGACGAACACCGGGGAGCTGTTTTTT | once | TRBJ2-2 | NA | 14 | TRBV11-3
CSATPTNEKLFF | TGCAGTGCTACACCAACTAATGAAAAACTGTTTTTT | NA | TRBJ1-4 | NA | 12 | TRBV20-1
CASSRETGGLYEQYF | TGTGCCAGCTCACGCGAGACAGGGGGCCTCTACGAGCAGTACTTC | NA | TRBJ2-7 | TRBD1 | 15 | TRBV18
CASSGQANQPQHF | TGTGCCAGCTCAGGGCAGGCCAATCAGCCCCAGCATTTT | few | TRBJ1-5 | NA | 13 | TRBV18
CASRDSSGGAGEQFF | TGTGCCAGCAGAGACTCTAGCGGGGGGGCAGGGGAGCAGTTCTTC | NA | TRBJ2-1 | TRBD2 | 15 | TRBV6-6
CAWRIFNYGYTF | TGTGCCTGGAGAATCTTCAACTATGGCTACACCTTC | NA | TRBJ1-2 | NA | 12 | TRBV30
CAISVGQGPETQYF | TGTGCCATCAGTGTAGGTCAGGGACCGGAGACCCAGTACTTC | NA | TRBJ2-5 | NA | 14 | TRBV10-3
CASRDGGNQPQHF | TGTGCCAGCAGAGACGGGGGCAATCAGCCCCAGCATTTT | NA | TRBJ1-5 | NA | 13 | TRBV6-2/TRBV6-3
CASSSRAGSDTGELFF | TGTGCCAGCAGCTCCCGGGCAGGGAGCGACACCGGGGAGCTGTTTTTT | NA | TRBJ2-2 | NA | 16 | TRBV13
CASSPSLVELDTQYF | TGTGCCAGCTCACCAAGCCTAGTCGAGTTAGATACGCAGTATTTT | NA | TRBJ2-3 | NA | 15 | TRBV18
CSVNSGGGPQHF | TGCAGCGTTAATTCGGGGGGTGGCCCCCAGCATTTT | NA | TRBJ1-5 | NA | 12 | TRBV29-1
CASMGTSSPLHF | TGTGCCAGCATGGGGACGAGTTCACCCCTCCACTTT | NA | TRBJ1-6 | NA | 12 | TRBV2
CASSLASPGELFF | TGTGCCAGCAGCTTAGCCAGTCCCGGGGAGCTGTTTTTT | NA | TRBJ2-2 | NA | 13 | TRBV7-2
CASSFPQTGRQETQYF | TGTGCCAGCAGCTTCCCCCAAACAGGGCGCCAAGAGACCCAGTACTTC | NA | TRBJ2-5 | NA | 16 | TRBV7-9
CASSAGTGQETQYF | TGTGCCAGCAGCGCCGGGACAGGCCAAGAGACCCAGTACTTC | NA | TRBJ2-5 | TRBD1 | 14 | TRBV5-6
CASSQDGGGGRTNEQFF | TGCGCCAGCAGCCAAGATGGGGGCGGGGGGCGTACTAATGAGCAGTTCTTC | NA | TRBJ2-1 | TRBD2 | 17 | TRBV4-3
CASDRITETQYF | TGTGCCAGCGACAGGATCACCGAGACCCAGTACTTC | NA | TRBJ2-5 | NA | 12 | TRBV2
CASSQEDGDSPLHF | TGCGCCAGCAGCCAAGAGGACGGGGATTCACCCCTCCACTTT | NA | TRBJ1-6 | NA | 14 | TRBV4-1
CSASGGRGGNTIYF | TGCAGTGCTAGTGGTGGCAGGGGGGGAAACACCATATATTTT | NA | TRBJ1-3 | TRBD1 | 14 | TRBV20-1
CASSPAGQGAPGETQYF | TGTGCCAGCAGTCCAGCAGGACAGGGGGCGCCAGGGGAGACCCAGTACTTC | NA | TRBJ2-5 | TRBD1 | 17 | TRBV12-3/TRBV12-4
CSAALGTGGYEQYF | TGCAGTGCTGCACTCGGGACAGGGGGCTACGAGCAGTACTTC | NA | TRBJ2-7 | TRBD1 | 14 | TRBV20-1
CASSVDSGSGNEQFF | TGTGCCAGCAGCGTAGACTCGGGTTCAGGTAATGAGCAGTTCTTC | NA | TRBJ2-1 | NA | 15 | TRBV9
CASSLAGGVPQHF | TGTGCCAGCAGTTTGGCAGGGGGAGTGCCCCAGCATTTT | NA | TRBJ1-5 | TRBD1 | 13 | TRBV12-3/TRBV12-4
CASSGTGKNEQFF | TGTGCCAGCAGCGGGACAGGGAAGAATGAGCAGTTCTTC | NA | TRBJ2-1 | TRBD1 | 13 | TRBV3-1
CASSQDSGGRGGELFF | TGCGCCAGCAGCCAAGATTCCGGGGGGCGTGGCGGGGAGCTGTTTTTT | NA | TRBJ2-2 | NA | 16 | TRBV4-3
CASSQGISGAYEQYF | TGTGCCAGCAGCCAAGGTATTAGCGGGGCTTACGAGCAGTACTTC | NA | TRBJ2-7 | TRBD2 | 15 | TRBV3-1
CASSQGLGSYEQYF | TGTGCCAGCAGCCAAGGGCTCGGTTCCTACGAGCAGTACTTC | NA | TRBJ2-7 | NA | 14 | TRBV3-1
CASSFDSGDYNEQFF | TGTGCCAGCAGCTTTGACTCCGGCGACTACAATGAGCAGTTCTTC | NA | TRBJ2-1 | NA | 15 | TRBV7-3
CASTMNSGGGETQYF | TGTGCCAGCACCATGAACTCGGGGGGAGGAGAGACCCAGTACTTC | NA | TRBJ2-5 | TRBD2 | 15 | TRBV2